This T cell receptor (beta chain) came from a study of cytomegalovirus exposure and HLA in healthy donors. This CDR3 is 12 amino acids long. Between the trimmed V and J ends, which lost 3 bases and 4 bases, there was a span of 7 bases. The germline V gene encodes CDR1 SGHNT and CDR2 YYREEE (reference sequence). PCR used 60 Vbeta primers and 13 Jbeta primers. Clones were sequenced by immunoSEQ multiplex PCR, and TCRdb holds only the in-frame ones, with some missing. The sample lists under 150,000 clones, roughly 84% occurring once. The rearrangement joins TRBV5-4 to TRBJ1-2; no definite D call. Specimen: PBMCs. The receptor was derived from a man between 50 and 59 years old in good health and CMV-seronegative. The CDR3 here is CASSSDGYGYTF. In DNA, the CDR3 is TGTGCCAGCAGCTCAGATGGCTATGGCTACACCTTC. The variable domain in full, with the rest retrieved from reference TRBV5-4 and TRBJ1-2, is ETGVTQSPTHLIKTRGQQVTLRCSSQSGHNTVSWYQQALGQGPQFIFQYYREEENGRGNFPPRFSGLQFPNYSSELNVNALELDDSALYLCASSSDGYGYTFGSGTRLTVV.